This TCR beta chain was recorded in a study of blood T cell repertoires in COVID-19. The CDR3 totals 12 residues. Germline assignment: CDR1 SGHRS and CDR2 YFSETQ. Trimming cost V 3 bases and J 6 bases; bases outside gene matches: 1. Methods used by the authors: Estimation of nucleated cell counts relied on the amplification of reference gene primers. The assay was immunoSEQ multiplex PCR, and TCRdb's table has in-frame clones only and misses some. The V and J calls and clone size were taken over from that table, and D and trimming were inferred from the DNA. In the table there are roughly 100,000 clones, around 87% of which are singletons.

This clonotype was obtained from a woman aged 45-59 years with COVID-19, enrolled during active disease. Sequencing was carried out using peripheral blood. V is TRBV5-1 and J is TRBJ1-2, with 8 bases that match TRBD1. CDR3 sequence reads: CASSSTGDGYTF. For the CDR3, the DNA is TGCGCCAGCAGCTCGACAGGGGATGGCTACACCTTC.